This TCR beta chain stems from a study of blood T cell repertoires in COVID-19. The wider study: The United States, Italy and Spain provided the acute and convalescent COVID-19 samples.

In the original analysis: Amplifying reference gene primers gave estimates of nucleated cell counts. Repertoires were generated with immunoSEQ multiplex PCR, while TCRdb's copy carries only in-frame clones and drops some. That table gives V, J and clone size, and the DNA gave D and trimming. The profile shows around 260,000 clones, about 85% of them singletons. This CDR3 comprises 15 residues. Per the germline V gene, CDR1 is KGHSH and CDR2 is LQKENI. V gave up 5 bases and J gave up 2 bases, with 13 bases separating them. Sequencing was carried out using peripheral blood. The rearrangement joins TRBV18 to TRBJ1-5, with D unclear. This receptor was taken from a man younger than 30 with active or convalescent COVID-19. CDR3 sequence: CASSEFNSGNQPQHF. Here the CDR3 DNA reads TGTGCCAGCTCAGAGTTTAACAGTGGCAATCAGCCCCAGCATTTT.